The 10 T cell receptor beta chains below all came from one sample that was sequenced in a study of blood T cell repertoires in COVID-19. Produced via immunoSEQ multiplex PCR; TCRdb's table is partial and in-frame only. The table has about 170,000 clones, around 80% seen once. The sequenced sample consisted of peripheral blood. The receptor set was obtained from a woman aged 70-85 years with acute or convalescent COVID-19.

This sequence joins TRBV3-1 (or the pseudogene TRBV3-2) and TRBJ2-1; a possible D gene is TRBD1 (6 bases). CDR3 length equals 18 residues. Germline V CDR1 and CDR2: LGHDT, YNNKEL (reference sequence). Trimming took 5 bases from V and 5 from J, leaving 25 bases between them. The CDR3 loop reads CASSSPYQTGLSHNEQFF. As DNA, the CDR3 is TGTGCCAGCAGCTCCCCGTACCAGACAGGCCTCTCTCACAATGAGCAGTTCTTC.

The CDR3 DNA reads as TGTGCCAGCAGTTTCAACCTCGTGGGCCAGCCCCAGCATTTT. Its protein is CASSFNLVGQPQHF. This chain uses TRBV28 with TRBJ1-5, with D hard to call. CDR3 length: 14 amino acids. Germline assignment: CDR1 MDHEN and CDR2 SYDVKM. V lost 3 bases and J 7 bases, leaving 13 bases between the germline ends.

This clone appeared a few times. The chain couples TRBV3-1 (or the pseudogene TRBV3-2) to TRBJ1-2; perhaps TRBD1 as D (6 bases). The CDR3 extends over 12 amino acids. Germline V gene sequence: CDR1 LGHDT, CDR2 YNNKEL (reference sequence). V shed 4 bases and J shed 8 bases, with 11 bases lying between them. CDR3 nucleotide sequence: TGTGCCAGCAGCCCCGGACAGATGGGCTACACCTTC. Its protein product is CASSPGQMGYTF.

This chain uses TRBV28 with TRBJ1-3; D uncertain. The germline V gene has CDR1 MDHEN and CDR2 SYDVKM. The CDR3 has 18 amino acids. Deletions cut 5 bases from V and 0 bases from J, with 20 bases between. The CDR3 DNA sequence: TGTGCCAGCAGTCCCACAGTCTTAAGGTCCCCCTCTGGAAACACCATATATTTT. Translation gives CASSPTVLRSPSGNTIYF.

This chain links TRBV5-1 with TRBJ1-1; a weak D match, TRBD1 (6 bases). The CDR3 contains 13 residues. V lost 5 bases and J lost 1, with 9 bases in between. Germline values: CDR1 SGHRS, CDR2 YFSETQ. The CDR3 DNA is TGCGCCAGCAGGACGACAGGGAACACTGAAGCTTTCTTT. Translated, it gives CASRTTGNTEAFF.

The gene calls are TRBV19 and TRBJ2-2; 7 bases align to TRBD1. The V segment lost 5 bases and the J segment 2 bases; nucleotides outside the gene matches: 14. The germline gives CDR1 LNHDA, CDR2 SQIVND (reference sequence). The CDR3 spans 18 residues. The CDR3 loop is CASSRFFRDRDNTGELFF. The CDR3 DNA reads TGTGCCAGTAGTCGATTTTTCCGGGACAGAGATAACACCGGGGAGCTGTTTTTT. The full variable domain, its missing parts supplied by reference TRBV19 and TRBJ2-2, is DGGITQSPKYLFRKEGQNVTLSCEQNLNHDAMYWYRQDPGQGLRLIYYSQIVNDFQKGDIAEGYSVSREKKESFPLTVTSAQKNPTAFYLCASSRFFRDRDNTGELFFGEGSRLTVL.

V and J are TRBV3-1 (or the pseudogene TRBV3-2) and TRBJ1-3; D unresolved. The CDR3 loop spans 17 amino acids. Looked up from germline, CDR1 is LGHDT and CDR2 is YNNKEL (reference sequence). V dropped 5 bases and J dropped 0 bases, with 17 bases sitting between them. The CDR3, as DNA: TGTGCCAGCAGCTTTGAAACGAGCGGCTACTCTGGAAACACCATATATTTT. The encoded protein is CASSFETSGYSGNTIYF.

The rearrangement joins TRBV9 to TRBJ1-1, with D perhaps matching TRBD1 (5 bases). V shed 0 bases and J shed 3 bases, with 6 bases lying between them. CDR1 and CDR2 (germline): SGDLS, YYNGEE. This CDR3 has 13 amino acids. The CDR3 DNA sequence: TGTGCCAGCAGCGTAGGGGGGGACACTGAAGCTTTCTTT. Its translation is CASSVGGDTEAFF.

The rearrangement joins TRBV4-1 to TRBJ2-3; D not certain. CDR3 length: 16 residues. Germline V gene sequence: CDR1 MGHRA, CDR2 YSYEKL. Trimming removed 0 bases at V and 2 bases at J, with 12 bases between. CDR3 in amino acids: CASSQDVLLVTDTQYF. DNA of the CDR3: TGCGCCAGCAGCCAAGATGTATTGCTAGTCACAGATACGCAGTATTTT.

CDR3: CASSLAGQNTEAFF. The CDR3 DNA follows: TGCGCCAGCAGCTTGGCGGGACAGAACACTGAAGCTTTCTTT. The chain is built from TRBV5-1 and TRBJ1-1, with D perhaps TRBD1 (6 bases). V lost 0 bases to trimming and J lost 1 base, with 7 bases between them. CDR1 SGHRS and CDR2 YFSETQ come from the germline V gene. The CDR3 sequence is 14 residues long.